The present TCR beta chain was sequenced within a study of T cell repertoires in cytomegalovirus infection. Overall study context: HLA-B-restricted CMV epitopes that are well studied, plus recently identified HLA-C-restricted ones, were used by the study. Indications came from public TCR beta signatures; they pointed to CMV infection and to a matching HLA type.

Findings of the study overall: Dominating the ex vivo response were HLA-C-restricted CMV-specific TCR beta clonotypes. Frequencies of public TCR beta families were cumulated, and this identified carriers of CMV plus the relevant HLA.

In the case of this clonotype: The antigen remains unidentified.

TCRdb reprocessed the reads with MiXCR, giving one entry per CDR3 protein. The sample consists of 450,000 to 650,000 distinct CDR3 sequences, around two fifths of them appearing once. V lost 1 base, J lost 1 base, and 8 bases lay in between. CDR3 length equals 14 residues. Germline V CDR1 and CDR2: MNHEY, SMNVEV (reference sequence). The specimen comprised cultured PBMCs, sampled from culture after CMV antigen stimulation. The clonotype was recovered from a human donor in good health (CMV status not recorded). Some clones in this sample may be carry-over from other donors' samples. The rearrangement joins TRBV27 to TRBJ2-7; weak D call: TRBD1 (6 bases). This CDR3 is CASSLWGRSYEQYF. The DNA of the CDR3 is TGTGCCAGCAGTTTATGGGGGCGATCCTACGAGCAGTACTTC.